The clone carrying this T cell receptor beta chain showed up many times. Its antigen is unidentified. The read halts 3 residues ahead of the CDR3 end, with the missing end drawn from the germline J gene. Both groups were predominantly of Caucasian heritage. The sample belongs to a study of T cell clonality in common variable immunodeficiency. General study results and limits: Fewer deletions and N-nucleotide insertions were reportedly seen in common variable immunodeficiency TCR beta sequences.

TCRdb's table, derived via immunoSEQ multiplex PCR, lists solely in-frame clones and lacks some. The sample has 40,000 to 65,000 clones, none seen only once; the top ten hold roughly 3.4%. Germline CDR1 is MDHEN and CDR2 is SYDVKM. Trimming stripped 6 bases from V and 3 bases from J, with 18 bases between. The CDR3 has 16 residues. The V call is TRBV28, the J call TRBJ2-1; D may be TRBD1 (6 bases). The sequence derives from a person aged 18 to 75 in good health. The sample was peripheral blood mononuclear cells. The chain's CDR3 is CASSPGRGTSYNEQFF. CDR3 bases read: TGTGCCAGCAGCCCAGGTAGAGGGACAAGCTACAATGAG.